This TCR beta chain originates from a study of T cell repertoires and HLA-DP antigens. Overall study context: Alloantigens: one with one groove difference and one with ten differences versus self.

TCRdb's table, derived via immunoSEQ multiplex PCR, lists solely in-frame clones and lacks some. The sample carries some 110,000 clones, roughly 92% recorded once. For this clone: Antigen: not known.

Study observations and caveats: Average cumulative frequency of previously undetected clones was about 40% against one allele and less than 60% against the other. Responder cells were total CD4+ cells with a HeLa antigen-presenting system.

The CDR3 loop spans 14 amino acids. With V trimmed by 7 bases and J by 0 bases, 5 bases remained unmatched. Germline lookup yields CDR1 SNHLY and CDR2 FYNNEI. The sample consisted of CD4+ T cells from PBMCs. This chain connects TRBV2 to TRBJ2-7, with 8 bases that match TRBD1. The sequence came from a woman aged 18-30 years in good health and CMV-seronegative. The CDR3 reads CASIWDRPSYEQYF. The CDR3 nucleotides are TGTGCCAGCATTTGGGACAGGCCCTCCTACGAGCAGTACTTC.